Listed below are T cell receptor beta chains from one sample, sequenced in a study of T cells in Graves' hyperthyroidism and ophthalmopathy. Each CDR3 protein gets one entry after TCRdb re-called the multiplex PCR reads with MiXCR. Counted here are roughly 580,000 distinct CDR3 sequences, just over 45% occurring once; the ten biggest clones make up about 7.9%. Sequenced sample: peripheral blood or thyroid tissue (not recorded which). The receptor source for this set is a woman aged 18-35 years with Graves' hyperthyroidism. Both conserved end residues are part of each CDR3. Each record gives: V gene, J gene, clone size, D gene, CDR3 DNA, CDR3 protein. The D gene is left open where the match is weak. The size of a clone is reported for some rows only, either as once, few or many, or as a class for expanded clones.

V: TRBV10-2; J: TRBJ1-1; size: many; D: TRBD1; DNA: TGCGCCAGCAGGACCGGGACAGGGTTCAGCACTGAAGCTTTCTTT; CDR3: CASRTGTGFSTEAFF
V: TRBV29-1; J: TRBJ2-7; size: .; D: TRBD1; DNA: TGCAGCCTGGACAGGGACTCCTACGAGCAGTACTTC; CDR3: CSLDRDSYEQYF
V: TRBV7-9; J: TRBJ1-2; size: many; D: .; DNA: TGTGCCAGCAGCCTACAAGATGGCTACACCTTC; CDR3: CASSLQDGYTF
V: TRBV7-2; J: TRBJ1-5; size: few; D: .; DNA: TGTGCCAGCAGCTTATGGGCAGGGGCCAATCAGCCCCAGCATTTT; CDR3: CASSLWAGANQPQHF
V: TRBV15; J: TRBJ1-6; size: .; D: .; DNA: TGTGCCACCAGCAGCCTCTCAGGGACGGCTCAATCACCCCTCCACTTT; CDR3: CATSSLSGTAQSPLHF
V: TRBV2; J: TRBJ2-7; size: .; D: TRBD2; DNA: TGTGCCAGCAGCTTAGGCAAGCGGGAAGTAAGCTCCTACGAGCAGTACTTC; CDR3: CASSLGKREVSSYEQYF
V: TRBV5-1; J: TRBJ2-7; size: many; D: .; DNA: TGCGCCAGCAGCTTGCAGGGAGAGTACGAGCAGTACTTC; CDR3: CASSLQGEYEQYF
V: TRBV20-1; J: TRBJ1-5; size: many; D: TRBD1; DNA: TGCAGTGCTAGAGGCCAAGGGGGCTTTGGTCAGCCCCAGCATTTT; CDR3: CSARGQGGFGQPQHF
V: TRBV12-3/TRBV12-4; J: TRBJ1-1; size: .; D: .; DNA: TGTGCCAGCAGCCTCCTAGGACAGCTGAACACTGAAGCTTTCTTT; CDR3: CASSLLGQLNTEAFF
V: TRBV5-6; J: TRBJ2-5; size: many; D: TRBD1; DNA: TGTGCCAGCAGCTTGCAACAGGGGCAAGAGACCCAGTACTTC; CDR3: CASSLQQGQETQYF
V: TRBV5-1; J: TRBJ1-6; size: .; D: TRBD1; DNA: TGCGCCAGACAGGGGGCATTCTCACCCCTCCACTTT; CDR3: CARQGAFSPLHF
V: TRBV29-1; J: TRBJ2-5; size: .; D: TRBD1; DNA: TGCAGCGTCGGACAGGGGTCGGAGACCCAGTACTTC; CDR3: CSVGQGSETQYF
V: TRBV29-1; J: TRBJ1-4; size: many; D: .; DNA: TGCAGCGTTCTCCGCCATGGCGATGAAAAACTGTTTTTT; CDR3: CSVLRHGDEKLFF
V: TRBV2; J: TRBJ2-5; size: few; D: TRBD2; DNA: TGTGCCAGCAGTGAACTAGCGGGAGGTTGGGAGACCCAGTACTTC; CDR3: CASSELAGGWETQYF
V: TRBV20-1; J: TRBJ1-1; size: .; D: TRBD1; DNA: TGCAGTGAACGGACAGGGGCAGGAACTGAAGCTTTCTTT; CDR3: CSERTGAGTEAFF
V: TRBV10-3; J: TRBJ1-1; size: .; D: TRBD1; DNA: TGTGCCATCAGATACCGGGACAGTTCTGAAGCTTTCTTT; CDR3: CAIRYRDSSEAFF
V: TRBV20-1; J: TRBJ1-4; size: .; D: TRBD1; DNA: TGCAGTGCCGCCACAGGGGGCGGTTCCGAAAAACTGTTTTTT; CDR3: CSAATGGGSEKLFF
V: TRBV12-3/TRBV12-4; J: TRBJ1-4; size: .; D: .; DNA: TGTGCCAGCAGTTTAAGGGCGGGAGGTGAAAAACTGTTTTTT; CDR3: CASSLRAGGEKLFF
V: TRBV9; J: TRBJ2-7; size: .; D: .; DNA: TGTGCCAGCAGCGTAGACACCGGGCTACACGAGCAGTACTTC; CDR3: CASSVDTGLHEQYF
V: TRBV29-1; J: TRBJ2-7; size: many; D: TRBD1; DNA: TGCAGCGTGGACCCGGGACAGGGAGGATACGAGCAGTACTTC; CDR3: CSVDPGQGGYEQYF
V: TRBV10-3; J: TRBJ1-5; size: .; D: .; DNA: TGTGCCATCAGTGAGGGGGCTAGAGATCAGCCCCAGCATTTT; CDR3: CAISEGARDQPQHF
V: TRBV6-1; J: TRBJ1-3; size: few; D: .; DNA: TGTGCCAGCAGCGAACTGAGCTCTGGAAACACCATATATTTT; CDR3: CASSELSSGNTIYF
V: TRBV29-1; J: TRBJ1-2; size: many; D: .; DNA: TGCAGCGTTTGGGTGGGTAACTATGGCTACACCTTC; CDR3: CSVWVGNYGYTF
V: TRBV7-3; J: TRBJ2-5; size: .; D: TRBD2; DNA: TGCGCCATCCGAAAAGCGGGAGCAGAGACCCAGTACTTC; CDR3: CAIRKAGAETQYF
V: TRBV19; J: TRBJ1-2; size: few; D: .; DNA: TGTGCCAGTAGTATAGGCGTGAGCTACACCTTC; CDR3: CASSIGVSYTF
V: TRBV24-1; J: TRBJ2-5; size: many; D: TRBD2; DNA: TGTGCCACCAGTGATTTCCTAGCGGGAGAAGAGGAGACCCAGTACTTC; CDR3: CATSDFLAGEEETQYF
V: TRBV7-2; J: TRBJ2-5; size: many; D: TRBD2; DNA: TGTGCCAGCAGCTTAGGCGTTAGCGGGCAAGAGACCCAGTACTTC; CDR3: CASSLGVSGQETQYF
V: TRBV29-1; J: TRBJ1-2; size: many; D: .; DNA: TGCAGCGTTGAGTACAGTCTGGACTATGGCTACACCTTC; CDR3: CSVEYSLDYGYTF
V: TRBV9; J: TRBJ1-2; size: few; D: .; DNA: TGTGCCAGCAGCGTCGAGGCAGGGTCCTATGGCTACACCTTC; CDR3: CASSVEAGSYGYTF
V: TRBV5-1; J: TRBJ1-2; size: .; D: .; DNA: TGCGCCAGCAGCTTGCAGGATCACGGCTACACCTTC; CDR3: CASSLQDHGYTF
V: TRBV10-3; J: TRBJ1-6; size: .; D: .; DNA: TGTGCCATCAGTGAGTCTGAGGGGGAGGAATCACCCCTCCACTTT; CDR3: CAISESEGEESPLHF
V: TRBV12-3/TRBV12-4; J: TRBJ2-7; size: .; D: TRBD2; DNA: TGTGCCAGCATGCGGGCTAGCGGCTACGAGCAGTACTTC; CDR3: CASMRASGYEQYF